The table lists the clone carrying this T cell receptor (beta chain) with a few counts. The data were taken from a study of T cells in Graves' hyperthyroidism and ophthalmopathy. RNA transcripts yielded amplified TCR beta CDR3 regions. The HTBI primer set was used in a first-round RT-PCR of the TCR CDR3. TCRdb processed the multiplex PCR reads anew with MiXCR; each CDR3 protein has one entry. Found here are hundreds of thousands of distinct CDR3 sequences, roughly a third of them singletons; the top ten hold roughly 31%. Patients were aged 18 to 65, had disease duration under 2 months, and had newly diagnosed hyperthyroidism. Exclusions: uncontrolled infection, other autoimmune disease, pregnancy, lactation. Out of less than 12 ml of fresh peripheral blood came the PBMCs. Input material: blood. This TCR was sampled from a woman in her thirties or forties with Graves' hyperthyroidism.

The CDR3 nucleotides are TGTGCCAGCAGCCAAGATGGGGGCGCCACTGAAGCTTTCTTT. Encoded protein: CASSQDGGATEAFF. This sequence joins TRBV19 and TRBJ1-1; possibly TRBD1 for D (6 bases). Trimming left V 9 bases short and J 4 bases short, with 18 bases between. In germline, CDR1 is LNHDA, CDR2 SQIVND (reference sequence). The CDR3 consists of 14 residues. Using reference TRBV19 and TRBJ1-1 for the parts outside the CDR3, the full variable domain is DGGITQSPKYLFRKEGQNVTLSCEQNLNHDAMYWYRQDPGQGLRLIYYSQIVNDFQKGDIAEGYSVSREKKESFPLTVTSAQKNPTAFYLCASSQDGGATEAFFGQGTRLTVV.